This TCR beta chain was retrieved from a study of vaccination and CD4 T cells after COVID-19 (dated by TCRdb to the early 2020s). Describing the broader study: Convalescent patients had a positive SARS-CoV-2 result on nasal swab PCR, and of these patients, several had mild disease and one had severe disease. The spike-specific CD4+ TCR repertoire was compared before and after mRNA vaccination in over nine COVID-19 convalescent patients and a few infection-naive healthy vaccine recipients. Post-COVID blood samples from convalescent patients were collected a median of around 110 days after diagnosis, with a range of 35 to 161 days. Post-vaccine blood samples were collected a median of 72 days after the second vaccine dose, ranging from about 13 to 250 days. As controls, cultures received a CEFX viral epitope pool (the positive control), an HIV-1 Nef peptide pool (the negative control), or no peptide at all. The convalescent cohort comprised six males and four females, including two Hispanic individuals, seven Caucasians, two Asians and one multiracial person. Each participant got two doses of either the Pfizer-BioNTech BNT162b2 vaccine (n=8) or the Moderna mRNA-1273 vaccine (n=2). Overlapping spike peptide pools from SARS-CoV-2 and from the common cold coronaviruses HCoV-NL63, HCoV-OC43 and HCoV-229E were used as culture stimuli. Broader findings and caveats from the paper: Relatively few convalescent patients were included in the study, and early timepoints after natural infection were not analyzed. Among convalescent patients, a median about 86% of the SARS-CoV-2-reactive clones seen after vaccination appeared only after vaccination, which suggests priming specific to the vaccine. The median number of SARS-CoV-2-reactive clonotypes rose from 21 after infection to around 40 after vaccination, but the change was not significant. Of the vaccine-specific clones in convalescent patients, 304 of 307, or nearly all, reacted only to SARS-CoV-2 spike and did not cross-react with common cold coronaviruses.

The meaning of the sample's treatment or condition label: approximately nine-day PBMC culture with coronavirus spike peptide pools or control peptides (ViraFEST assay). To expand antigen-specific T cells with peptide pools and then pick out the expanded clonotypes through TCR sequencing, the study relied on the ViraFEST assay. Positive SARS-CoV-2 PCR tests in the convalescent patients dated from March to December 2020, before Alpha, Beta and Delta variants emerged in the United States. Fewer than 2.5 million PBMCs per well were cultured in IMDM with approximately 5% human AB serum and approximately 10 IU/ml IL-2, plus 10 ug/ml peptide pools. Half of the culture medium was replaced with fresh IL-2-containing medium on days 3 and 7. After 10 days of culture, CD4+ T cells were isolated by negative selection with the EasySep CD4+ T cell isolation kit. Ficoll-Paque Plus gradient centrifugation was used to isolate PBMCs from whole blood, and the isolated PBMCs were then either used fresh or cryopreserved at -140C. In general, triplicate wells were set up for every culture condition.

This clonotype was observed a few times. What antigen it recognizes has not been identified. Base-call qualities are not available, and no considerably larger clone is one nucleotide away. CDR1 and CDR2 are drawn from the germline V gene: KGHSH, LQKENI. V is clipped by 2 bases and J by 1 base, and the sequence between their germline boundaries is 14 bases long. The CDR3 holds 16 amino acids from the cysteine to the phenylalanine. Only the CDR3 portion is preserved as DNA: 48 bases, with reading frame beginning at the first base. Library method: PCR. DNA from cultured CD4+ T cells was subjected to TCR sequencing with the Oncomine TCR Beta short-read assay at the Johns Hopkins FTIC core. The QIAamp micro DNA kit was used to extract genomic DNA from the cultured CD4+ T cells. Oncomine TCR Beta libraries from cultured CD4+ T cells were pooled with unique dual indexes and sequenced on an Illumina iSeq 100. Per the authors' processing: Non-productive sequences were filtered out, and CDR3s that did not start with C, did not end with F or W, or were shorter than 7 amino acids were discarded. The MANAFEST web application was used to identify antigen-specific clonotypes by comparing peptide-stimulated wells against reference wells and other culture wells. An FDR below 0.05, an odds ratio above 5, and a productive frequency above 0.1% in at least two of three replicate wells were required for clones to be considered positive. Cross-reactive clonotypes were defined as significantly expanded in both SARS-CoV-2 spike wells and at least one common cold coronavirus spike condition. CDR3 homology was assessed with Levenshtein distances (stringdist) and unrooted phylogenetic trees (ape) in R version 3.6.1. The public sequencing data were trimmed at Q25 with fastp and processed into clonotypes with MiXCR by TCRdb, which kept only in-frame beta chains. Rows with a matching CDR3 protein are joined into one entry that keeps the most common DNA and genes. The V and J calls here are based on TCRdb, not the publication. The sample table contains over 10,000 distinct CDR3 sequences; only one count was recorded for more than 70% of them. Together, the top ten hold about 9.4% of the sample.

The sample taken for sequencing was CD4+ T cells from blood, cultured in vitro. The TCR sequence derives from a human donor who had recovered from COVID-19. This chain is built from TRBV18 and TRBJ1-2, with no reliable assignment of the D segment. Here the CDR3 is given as CASSPSQSHHNYGYTF. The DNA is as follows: TGTGCCAGCTCACCATCTCAATCCCATCATAACTATGGCTACACCTTC.